This T cell receptor (beta chain) was recovered during a study of blood T cell repertoires in COVID-19. Study overall: Some COVID-19 samples were acute and others convalescent; all came from the United States, Italy and Spain. In each case, the material was cDNA or gDNA derived from T cells, B-cell-depleted T cells, or PBMCs.

CDR3 length: 16 residues. The ends lost 3 bases at V and 0 bases at J; junction bases unmatched: 6. Germline lookup yields CDR1 LGHNA and CDR2 YSLEER. The assay was immunoSEQ multiplex PCR, and TCRdb's table has in-frame clones only and misses some. This sample has more than 200,000 clones, with more than 75% found just once. Those enrolled, adults aged roughly 18 to 95 years, came from roughly 23 US areas. The material sequenced was PBMCs or T cells enriched from blood (not recorded which). V and J are TRBV4-3 and TRBJ2-7, with 9 bases aligning to TRBD2. The receptor was isolated from a man aged 25-45 years in a cohort exposed to, infected with or recovered from COVID-19 (not recorded which). This chain's CDR3 is CASSHRAGGSSYEQYF. In nucleotides, the CDR3 is TGCGCCAGCAGCCATCGGGCGGGAGGGAGCTCCTACGAGCAGTACTTC.